This T cell receptor (beta chain) was captured by sequencing in a study of blood T cell repertoires in COVID-19. The overall study: The study drew acute and convalescent COVID-19 samples from the United States, Italy and Spain.

The CDR3 covers 15 residues. With 0 bases clipped from V and 5 bases from J, the junction kept 4 bases outside the gene matches. Germline CDR1 and CDR2: KGHSH and LQKENI. Method: immunoSEQ multiplex PCR; TCRdb's copy keeps in-frame clones and lacks some. The table lists a few hundred thousand clones, nearly 90% of them singletons. This TCR was sampled from a woman between 35 and 50 years old with COVID-19, enrolled during active disease. V and J are TRBV18 and TRBJ2-7, with 10 nucleotides matching TRBD1. The sequenced sample consisted of peripheral blood. CDR3 amino acids: CASSPPGQGRNEQYF. DNA of the CDR3: TGTGCCAGCTCACCACCGGGACAGGGGAGAAACGAGCAGTACTTC.